Below, 29 T cell receptor beta chains from the same sample are listed, as sequenced in a study of blood T cell repertoires in COVID-19. Profiled with immunoSEQ multiplex PCR; TCRdb holds only in-frame clones, not every one. In the table there are approximately 150,000 clones, more than 75% of which are singletons. Sequencing was done on a sample of peripheral blood. The receptors shown here come from a woman aged 45-59 years with COVID-19, enrolled during active disease.

The chain joins TRBV4-1 to TRBJ2-4; 9 bases match TRBD2. CDR1 MGHRA and CDR2 YSYEKL come from the germline V gene. The CDR3 totals 15 residues. Trimming at V came to 4 bases and at J to 1 base, leaving 2 bases not matched to a gene. For the CDR3, the DNA is TGCGCCAGCAGCCGAACTAGCGGGGCCAAAAACATTCAGTACTTC. Amino acids: CASSRTSGAKNIQYF.

The chain is built from TRBV12-5 and TRBJ1-4; D ambiguous. Between the trimmed V and J ends, which lost 6 bases and 4 bases, there was a span of 15 bases. This CDR3 has 15 amino acids. CDR1 is LGHNT and CDR2 is FRNRAP in the germline V gene. The CDR3 spells CASGLLGGFNEKLFF. The CDR3 nucleotides are TGTGCTAGTGGACTCTTAGGAGGCTTTAATGAAAAACTGTTTTTT.

This chain's CDR3 is CASSYGRASGNTIYF. In DNA form, the CDR3 reads TGTGCCAGCAGTTACGGCAGGGCTTCGGGAAACACCATATATTTT. The J gene is TRBJ1-3, the V gene TRBV6-2 or TRBV6-3, with D tentatively TRBD1 (5 bases). This CDR3 is 15 amino acids long. The germline V gene has CDR1 MNHEY and CDR2 SVGEGT. V gave up 2 bases and J gave up 4 bases, with 12 bases separating them.

The DNA of the CDR3 is TGTGCCAGCTCACCGGAGGCCTTCCCCTACGAGCAGTACTTC. Its translation: CASSPEAFPYEQYF. The chain has TRBV18 and TRBJ2-7, with D perhaps TRBD2 (5 bases). Germline CDR1 reads KGHSH; CDR2 reads LQKENI. Between the trimmed V and J ends, which lost 3 bases and 2 bases, there was a span of 11 bases. The CDR3 loop spans 14 amino acids.

A note on this clone: This same CDR3 is encoded by further DNA sequences in the sample. The chain joins TRBV5-1 to TRBJ2-3, with D possibly matching TRBD2 (6 bases). Trimming removed 2 bases at V and 0 bases at J, with 10 bases between. Germline V CDR1 and CDR2: SGHRS, YFSETQ. The CDR3 extends over 15 amino acids. The CDR3 is CASSLSGGSTDTQYF. Here the CDR3 DNA reads TGCGCCAGCAGCTTATCTGGGGGGAGCACAGATACGCAGTATTTT.

The rearrangement joins TRBV7-2 to TRBJ2-5; 7 positions match TRBD2. CDR1 is SGHTA and CDR2 is FQGNSA in the germline V gene. The CDR3 is 15 amino acids. V lost 3 bases, J lost 7 bases, and 11 bases stayed unmatched. The CDR3 sequence: CASSFSGGGVGTQYF. The DNA of the CDR3 is TGTGCCAGCAGCTTTTCAGGTGGGGGGGTTGGGACCCAGTACTTC.

This rearrangement joins TRBV6-5 to TRBJ2-5; 8 bases are shared with TRBD1. This CDR3 is 14 amino acids long. The V and J ends lost 2 bases and 5 bases, in that order; junction bases with no gene match: 4. Germline V gene data show CDR1 as MNHEY and CDR2 as SVGAGI. The CDR3 bases are TGTGCCAGCAGTTACGGACAGGGCTCGGAGACCCAGTACTTC. Its protein is CASSYGQGSETQYF.

This clone was counted a few times. V usage is TRBV5-3 and J usage is TRBJ2-7; the D gene is possibly TRBD2 (6 bases). TRBV5-3 is filed as an ORF, its function uncertain. The CDR3 covers 18 residues. V gave up 2 bases and J gave up 5 bases, with 26 bases separating them. The CDR3 DNA reads TGTGCCAGAAGCTTTGTAAGTAGGAGGGGCTCTCCCCTCCACGAGCAGTACTTC. Translated: CARSFVSRRGSPLHEQYF.

The gene calls are TRBV27 and TRBJ1-5, with a possible D match to TRBD1 (5 bases). The CDR3 runs 16 residues. V lost 4 bases and J lost 0, with 13 bases in between. Per the germline V gene, CDR1 is MNHEY and CDR2 is SMNVEV (reference sequence). CDR3 coding DNA: TGTGCCAGCAGTTCCGGGGGAACTAATAGCAATCAGCCCCAGCATTTT. It translates to CASSSGGTNSNQPQHF.

The chain uses TRBV3-1 (or the pseudogene TRBV3-2) and TRBJ2-5, with TRBD1 as a possible D gene (6 bases). Trimming took 4 bases from V and 4 from J, leaving 7 bases between them. Germline V gene data show CDR1 as LGHDT and CDR2 as YNNKEL (reference sequence). The CDR3 is made up of 12 amino acids. CDR3 sequence: CASSPRGETQYF. The CDR3 coding sequence is TGTGCCAGCAGCCCCAGGGGAGAGACCCAGTACTTC.

The genes are TRBV24-1 and TRBJ2-5; D uncertain. Germline CDR1 and CDR2: KGHDR and SFDVKD. V gave up 8 bases and J gave up 2 bases, with 23 bases separating them. CDR3 length: 17 residues. CDR3 nucleotide sequence: TGTGCCACCACCCATCACCCCGGTAGTAGTAAGCAAGAGACCCAGTACTTC. Translating gives CATTHHPGSSKQETQYF.

The chain couples TRBV19 to TRBJ2-2; D might be TRBD1 (6 bases). V was shortened by 4 bases and J by 5 bases, with 14 bases between the two germline ends. Germline values: CDR1 LNHDA, CDR2 SQIVND (reference sequence). The CDR3 loop spans 15 amino acids. The CDR3 DNA reads as TGTGCCAGTAGTACCTTTTCACAGGGTACCGGGGAGCTGTTTTTT. This codes for CASSTFSQGTGELFF.

The V and J genes are TRBV7-2 and TRBJ2-7; D might be TRBD1 (5 bases). CDR3 size: 13 residues. V was shortened by 5 bases and J by 4 bases, with 12 bases between the two germline ends. Germline assignment: CDR1 SGHTA and CDR2 FQGNSA. The CDR3 DNA sequence: TGTGCCAGCAGCCCCCCGACAGAGTACGAGCAGTACTTC. Its translation: CASSPPTEYEQYF.

The J gene is TRBJ2-1, the V gene TRBV11-2, with unresolved D. Per the germline V gene, CDR1 is SGHAT and CDR2 is FQNNGV. Trimming shortened V by 1 base and J by 4 bases, and 2 bases separated the two germline ends. The CDR3 has 12 amino acids. The CDR3 coding sequence is TGTGCCAGCAGCTTAGCATACAATGAGCAGTTCTTC. Its protein product is CASSLAYNEQFF.

The V call is TRBV5-4, the J call TRBJ2-3; 11 positions agree with TRBD2. Germline V gene data show CDR1 as SGHNT and CDR2 as YYREEE (reference sequence). After removal of 2 bases from V and 1 base from J, the junction contained 3 bases not matched to a gene. The CDR3 runs to 16 residues. CDR3 nucleotides: TGTGCCAGCAGCTTAAGGACTAGCGGGCGCACAGATACGCAGTATTTT. As protein: CASSLRTSGRTDTQYF.

This chain connects TRBV7-3 to TRBJ2-5, with D perhaps matching TRBD2 (6 bases). Germline V gives CDR1 SGHTA, CDR2 FQGTGA. The CDR3 length is 14 residues. The germline V and J ends were trimmed by 4 bases and 5 bases, with 14 bases remaining between them. This CDR3 reads CASSSPASEETQYF. In DNA form, the CDR3 reads TGTGCCAGCAGCTCCCCAGCTAGCGAGGAGACCCAGTACTTC.

The J gene is TRBJ2-3, the V gene TRBV7-2, with 15 bases that match TRBD2. CDR3 length: 17 residues. The junction had 7 bases not matched to a gene; V was cut back by 5 bases and J by 4 bases. Germline V gives CDR1 SGHTA, CDR2 FQGNSA. This CDR3 reads CASSHGGLAGGSDTQYF. As DNA, the CDR3 is TGTGCCAGCAGCCACGGAGGACTAGCGGGGGGGTCAGATACGCAGTATTTT.

The chain links TRBV29-1 to TRBJ1-4; no clear D gene. Per the germline V gene, CDR1 is SQVTM and CDR2 is ANQGSEA. V was cut by 4 bases and J by 3 bases, with 9 bases left in between. The CDR3 contains 13 residues. For the CDR3, the DNA is TGCAGCGTTGGTTTGCGGGCTAATGAAAAACTGTTTTTT. Translated, it gives CSVGLRANEKLFF.

This clone was counted a single time. The rearrangement joins TRBV28 to TRBJ1-5; 7 bases align to TRBD1. The junction had 9 bases not matched to a gene; V was cut back by 1 base and J by 0 bases. There are 18 residues in the CDR3. Germline V gene data show CDR1 as MDHEN and CDR2 as SYDVKM. In nucleotides, the CDR3 is TGTGCCAGCAGTTTATCTTCGTGGGACAGATATAGCAATCAGCCCCAGCATTTT. This gives the protein CASSLSSWDRYSNQPQHF.

The genes are TRBV6-1 and TRBJ2-4; possible D gene TRBD2, 6 bases. This CDR3 is built from 17 residues. Germline CDR1 is MNHNS and CDR2 is SASEGT. The V end was cut by 0 bases, the J end by 0 bases, with 12 bases between. In nucleotides, the CDR3 is TGTGCCAGCAGTGAAGCACGGGGGATTCTAGCCAAAAACATTCAGTACTTC. Amino acid sequence: CASSEARGILAKNIQYF.

CDR3 residues: CASSVEGNRGSSYNEQFF. CDR3 nucleotides: TGTGCCAGCAGCGTAGAGGGGAACAGGGGTAGCTCCTACAATGAGCAGTTCTTC. The rearrangement links TRBV9 to TRBJ2-1; 7 nucleotides line up with TRBD1. Germline V gene lookup returns CDR1 SGDLS and CDR2 YYNGEE. The CDR3 has 18 residues. Trimming took 0 bases from V and 0 from J; bases not matched to a gene: 9.

V usage is TRBV6-6 and J usage is TRBJ2-7, with TRBD2 identical over 7 bases. J lost 7 bases, V lost 6 bases, and 15 bases had no gene match. The CDR3 totals 15 residues. Germline values: CDR1 MNHNY, CDR2 SVGAGI (reference sequence). The CDR3 spells CASRGMGGEPSEQYF. The CDR3 DNA sequence: TGTGCCAGCAGAGGGATGGGGGGGGAACCGTCAGAGCAGTACTTC.

DNA of the CDR3: TGTGCCAGCAGCTCGGACAACTCTAATGAAAAACTGTTTTTT. Protein sequence: CASSSDNSNEKLFF. This chain joins TRBV7-9 and TRBJ1-4; D possibly corresponds to TRBD1 (5 bases). The CDR3 sequence is 14 residues long. Trimming took 4 bases from V and 3 from J, leaving 9 bases between them. CDR1 is SEHNR, CDR2 FQNEAQ, per germline (reference sequence). Full variable domain (outside the CDR3, taken from reference TRBV7-9 and TRBJ1-4): DTGVSQNPRHKITKRGQNVTFRCDPISEHNRLYWYRQTLGQGPEFLTYFQNEAQLEKSRLLSDRFSAERPKGSFSTLEIQRTEQGDSAMYLCASSSDNSNEKLFFGSGTQLSVL.

The chain combines TRBV11-2 with TRBJ1-5; TRBD1 might be the D (5 bases). Looked up from germline, CDR1 is SGHAT and CDR2 is FQNNGV. Between the trimmed V and J ends, which lost 0 bases and 7 bases, there was a span of 10 bases. This CDR3 has 14 amino acids. The CDR3 bases are TGTGCCAGCAGCTTAGATCGGGGGACCCAGCCCCAGCATTTT. It specifies CASSLDRGTQPQHF.

The gene calls are TRBV7-3 and TRBJ2-5; 9 bases fit TRBD1. The CDR3 is made up of 16 amino acids. Germline-derived CDR1 and CDR2 are SGHTA and FQGTGA. J was trimmed by 0 bases and V by 2 bases; bases with no gene match: 4. CDR3 coding DNA: TGTGCCAGCAGCTTAGGACAGGGGAGGTACCAAGAGACCCAGTACTTC. Translating gives CASSLGQGRYQETQYF.

A single count supports this clone. The rearrangement links TRBV29-1 to TRBJ2-7, with 7 nucleotides matching TRBD1. Germline loops: CDR1 SQVTM, CDR2 ANQGSEA. The CDR3 length is 15 residues. Trimming cost V 2 bases and J 3 bases; bases outside gene matches: 10. The CDR3 bases are TGCAGCGTTGAAAGGGAGAAGGGACAGAACTACGAGCAGTACTTC. This gives the protein CSVEREKGQNYEQYF.

The V gene is TRBV24-1, the J gene TRBJ1-4, with TRBD1 matching over 9 bases. V dropped 4 bases and J dropped 4; count of bases not matched to a gene: 3. Per the germline V gene, CDR1 is KGHDR and CDR2 is SFDVKD. The length of the CDR3 is 15 residues. The CDR3 DNA follows: TGTGCCACCAGTGACCCGGGACAGGGTAATGAAAAACTGTTTTTT. Translation gives CATSDPGQGNEKLFF.

This clone was seen only once. The chain combines TRBV10-2 with TRBJ2-3; 12 bases map to TRBD2. The CDR3 is 20 amino acids. The junction had 12 bases not matched to a gene; V was cut back by 1 base and J by 1 base. CDR1 WSHSY and CDR2 SAAADI come from the germline V gene. The chain's CDR3 is CASSELLAGGPPGGTDTQYF. The CDR3 DNA is TGCGCCAGCAGTGAGTTACTAGCGGGGGGCCCCCCCGGTGGCACAGATACGCAGTATTTT.

The chain joins TRBV5-6 to TRBJ1-5; D is uncertain. The V end lost 0 bases, the J end lost 1 base, and 5 bases lay between the germline ends. The CDR3 contains 14 residues. Germline loops: CDR1 SGHDT, CDR2 YYEEEE. Here the CDR3 reads CASSLVASNQPQHF. CDR3 nucleotides: TGTGCCAGCAGCTTGGTGGCAAGCAATCAGCCCCAGCATTTT.